What follows is one TCR beta chain and its context. As yet, its antigen is unknown. This CDR3 is 19 amino acids long. The data stem from a study of cytomegalovirus exposure and HLA in healthy donors. Broader study findings: Being indistinguishable, some V segments were excluded, TRBV6-2 and TRBV6-3 among them.

60 Vbeta and 13 Jbeta primers were used in PCR. Method: immunoSEQ multiplex PCR; TCRdb's copy keeps in-frame clones and lacks some. The profile shows more than 120,000 clones, 75% to 90% of them singletons. The sequencing sample was made of PBMCs. The chain is built from TRBV21-1 and TRBJ2-7; the table calls TRBD1, which could not be checked here. TRBV21-1 is classified as a pseudogene. This receptor was identified in a young woman in good health and CMV-seronegative. The CDR3 nucleotides read TGTGCCAGCAGCGCCCAGGGTAAGGTTAAGGCCTCCTATGCCTACGAGCAGTACTTC. This gives the protein CASSAQGKVKASYAYEQYF.